Presented here are 5 T cell receptor beta chains from one specimen sequenced in a study of T cells after yellow fever vaccination. TCRdb reprocessed the 5' RACE reads with MiXCR, giving one entry per CDR3 protein. Of more than 50,000 distinct CDR3 sequences listed, about 5.6% are singletons. Material: PBMCs, either bulk or a sorted T-cell subset (CD4+, CD8+, memory, or dextramer-sorted; not recorded which), obtained on the day of the yellow fever booster vaccination. These TCRs come from a man younger than 30 who received the YFV17D yellow fever vaccine.

This clonotype was detected ten times or more. The CDR3 sequence: CSARGVVERLETQYF. CDR3 coding DNA: TGCAGTGCTAGAGGGGTTGTGGAGAGGTTGGAGACCCAGTACTTC. The J gene is TRBJ2-5, the V gene TRBV20-1; D unresolved. CDR3 size: 15 residues. Germline assignment: CDR1 DFQATT and CDR2 SNEGSKA (reference sequence). V was shortened by 1 base and J by 5 bases, with 17 bases between the two germline ends.

Many counts were recorded for this clonotype. This sequence joins TRBV7-6 and TRBJ2-7; D perhaps matches TRBD1 (5 bases). The CDR3 is 13 residues long. Germline V gene lookup returns CDR1 SGHVS and CDR2 FNYEAQ. Trimming cost V 5 bases and J 2 bases, with 10 bases left between them. The CDR3 coding sequence is TGTGCCAGCAGCCCGACAGATACCTACGAGCAGTACTTC. Protein sequence: CASSPTDTYEQYF. Combining the CDR3 with reference TRBV7-6 and TRBJ2-7 gives the whole variable domain GAGVSQSPRYKVTKRGQDVALRCDPISGHVSLYWYRQALGQGPEFLTYFNYEAQQDKSGLPNDRFSAERPEGSISTLTIQRTEQRDSAMYRCASSPTDTYEQYFGPGTRLTVT.

The gene calls are TRBV18 and TRBJ2-1; the D call may be TRBD1 or TRBD2 (6 bases each). The germline gives CDR1 KGHSH, CDR2 LQKENI. The length of the CDR3 is 16 residues. The germline V and J ends were trimmed by 1 base and 0 bases, with 10 bases remaining between them. CDR3 sequence: CASSPQGGISYNEQFF. The CDR3 DNA is TGTGCCAGCTCACCACAAGGGGGGATCTCCTACAATGAGCAGTTCTTC. Full variable domain (rest looked up from reference TRBV18 and TRBJ2-1): NAGVMQNPRHLVRRRGQEARLRCSPMKGHSHVYWYRQLPEEGLKFMVYLQKENIIDESGMPKERFSAEFPKEGPSILRIQQVVRGDSAAYFCASSPQGGISYNEQFFGPGTRLTVL.

This clonotype was observed at least ten times. The rearrangement joins TRBV7-9 to TRBJ1-2; TRBD1 aligns across 10 bases. With V trimmed by 1 base and J by 4 bases, 9 bases remained unmatched. Germline CDR1 and CDR2: SEHNR and FQNEAQ (reference sequence). This CDR3 has 17 residues. In DNA, the CDR3 is TGTGCCAGCAGCTTAGGGACAGGGGGATACCAGCTCTATGGCTACACCTTC. Translated: CASSLGTGGYQLYGYTF.

The sample holds many counts of this clonotype. In nucleotides, the CDR3 is TGTGCTAGTGGTTGGGGGTCCTACGAGCAGTACTTC. Residues: CASGWGSYEQYF. V gene TRBV12-5 combines with J gene TRBJ2-7, with D perhaps assigned TRBD1 or TRBD2 (5 bases each). CDR3 size: 12 residues. V shed 4 bases and J shed 1 base, with 5 bases lying between them. From germline, CDR1 is LGHNT and CDR2 FRNRAP.